Reported below is one TCR beta chain. From whole blood left unfractionated, total RNA was extracted. From germline, CDR1 is PRHDT and CDR2 FYEKMQ (reference sequence). The CDR3 has 15 amino acids. The junction had 8 bases not matched to a gene; V was cut back by 5 bases and J by 3 bases. The entry originates in a study of human T cells and chemical hapten exposure. The library tagged individual cDNA molecules with unique molecular identifiers. TCRdb processed the reads anew with MiXCR; each CDR3 protein has one entry. In the table there are 120,000 or so distinct CDR3 sequences, approximately 9.3% of which are singletons.

Sequencing input: whole blood. The chain combines TRBV13 with TRBJ2-7; 9 bases agree with TRBD2. The receptor was derived from a human donor in good health. Some clones in this sample may be carry-over from other donors' samples. The CDR3 loop reads CASSDRTSAYYEQYF. In nucleotides, the CDR3 is TGTGCCAGCAGCGACCGGACTAGCGCCTACTACGAGCAGTACTTC.